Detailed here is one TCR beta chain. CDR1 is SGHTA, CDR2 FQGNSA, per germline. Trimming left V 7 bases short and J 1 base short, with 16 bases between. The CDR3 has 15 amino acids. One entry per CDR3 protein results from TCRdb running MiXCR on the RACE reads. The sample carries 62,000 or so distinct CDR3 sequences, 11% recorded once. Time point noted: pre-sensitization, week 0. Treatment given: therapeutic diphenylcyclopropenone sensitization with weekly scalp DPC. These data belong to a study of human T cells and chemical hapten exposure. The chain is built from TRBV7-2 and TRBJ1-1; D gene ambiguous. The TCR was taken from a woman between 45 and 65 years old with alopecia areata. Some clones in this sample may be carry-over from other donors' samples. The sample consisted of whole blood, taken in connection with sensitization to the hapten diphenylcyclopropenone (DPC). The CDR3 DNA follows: TGTGCCAGCACCCGTGTTGGCGGGCAGAACACTGAAGCTTTCTTT. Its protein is CASTRVGGQNTEAFF.